The entry that follows covers one TCR beta chain sequence. Antigen specificity is unknown. Looked up from germline, CDR1 is DFQATT and CDR2 is SNEGSKA (reference sequence). This CDR3 has 14 residues. Trimming stripped 0 bases from V and 5 bases from J, with 13 bases between. Controls comprised healthy donors matched for age and sex. Both CD4+ and CD8+ T cells were negatively isolated, and TEMRA cells underwent FACS enrichment. Random hexamers were used to reverse transcribe the RNA input (about 0.5 to 1 ug). Amplification of TCR beta CDR3 across 54 Vbeta and 13 Jbeta was performed with immunoSEQ multiplex PCR. Each CDR3 protein is one row after TCRdb ran MiXCR on the immunoSEQ multiplex PCR reads. Seen here are roughly 160,000 distinct CDR3 sequences, about 93% observed once, and the top ten hold roughly 0.14%. The data belong to a study of CD8 T cells in Susac syndrome. Study-wide findings and caveats: The authors acknowledged that their TCR sequencing and HLA analysis involved a relatively small number of individuals.

The TCR comes from a human donor in good health. The source material was CD4+ T cells from PBMCs. The V call is TRBV20-1, the J call TRBJ2-5; D not certain. The CDR3 spells CSARDTKRSETQYF. CDR3 sequence (DNA): TGCAGTGCTAGAGATACCAAGAGGTCTGAGACCCAGTACTTC.